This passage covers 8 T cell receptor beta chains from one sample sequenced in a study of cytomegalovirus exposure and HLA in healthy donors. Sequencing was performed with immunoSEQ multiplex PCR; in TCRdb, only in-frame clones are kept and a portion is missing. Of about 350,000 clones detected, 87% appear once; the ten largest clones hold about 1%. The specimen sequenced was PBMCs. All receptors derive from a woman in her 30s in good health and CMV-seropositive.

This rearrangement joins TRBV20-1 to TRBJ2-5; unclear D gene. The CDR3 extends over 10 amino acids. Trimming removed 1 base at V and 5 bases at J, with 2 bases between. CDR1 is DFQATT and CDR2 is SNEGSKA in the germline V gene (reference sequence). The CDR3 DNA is TGCAGTGCTAGAGCGGAGACCCAGTACTTC. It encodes CSARAETQYF.

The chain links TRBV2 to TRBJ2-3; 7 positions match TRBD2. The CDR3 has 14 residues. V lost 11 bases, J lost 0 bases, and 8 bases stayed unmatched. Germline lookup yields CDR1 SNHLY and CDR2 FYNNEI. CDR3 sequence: CAQAGRASTDTQYF. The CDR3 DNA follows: TGTGCCCAAGCGGGGAGGGCTAGCACAGATACGCAGTATTTT.

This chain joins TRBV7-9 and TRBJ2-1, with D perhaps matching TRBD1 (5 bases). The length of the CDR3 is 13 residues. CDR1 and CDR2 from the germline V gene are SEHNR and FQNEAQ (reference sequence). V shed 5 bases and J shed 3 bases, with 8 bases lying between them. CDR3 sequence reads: CASSMDNYNEQFF. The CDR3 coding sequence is TGTGCCAGCAGCATGGACAACTACAATGAGCAGTTCTTC.

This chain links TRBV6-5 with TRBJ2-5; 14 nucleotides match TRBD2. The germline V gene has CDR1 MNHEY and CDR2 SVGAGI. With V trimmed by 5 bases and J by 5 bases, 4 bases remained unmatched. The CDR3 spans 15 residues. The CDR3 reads CASSQGLAGVETQYF. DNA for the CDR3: TGTGCCAGCAGTCAGGGACTAGCGGGGGTGGAGACCCAGTACTTC.

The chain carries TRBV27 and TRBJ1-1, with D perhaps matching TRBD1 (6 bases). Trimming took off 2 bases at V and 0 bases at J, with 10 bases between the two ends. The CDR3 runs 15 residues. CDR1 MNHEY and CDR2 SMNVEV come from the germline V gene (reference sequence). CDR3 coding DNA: TGTGCCAGCAGTTTAGCCCCAGGGGTGAACACTGAAGCTTTCTTT. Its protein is CASSLAPGVNTEAFF.

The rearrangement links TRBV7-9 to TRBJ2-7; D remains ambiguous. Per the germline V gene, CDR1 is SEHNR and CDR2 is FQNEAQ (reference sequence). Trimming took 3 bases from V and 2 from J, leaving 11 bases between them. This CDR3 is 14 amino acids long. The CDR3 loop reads CASSLPGYTYEQYF. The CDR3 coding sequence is TGTGCCAGCAGCTTGCCCGGGTACACCTACGAGCAGTACTTC.

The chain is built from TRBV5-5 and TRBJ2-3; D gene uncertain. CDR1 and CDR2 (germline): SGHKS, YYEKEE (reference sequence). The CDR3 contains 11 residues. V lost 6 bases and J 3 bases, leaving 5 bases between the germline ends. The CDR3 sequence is CASTKTDTQYF. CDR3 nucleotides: TGTGCCAGCACCAAGACAGATACGCAGTATTTT. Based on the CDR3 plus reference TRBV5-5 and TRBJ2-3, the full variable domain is DAGVTQSPTHLIKTRGQQVTLRCSPISGHKSVSWYQQVLGQGPQFIFQYYEKEERGRGNFPDRFSARQFPNYSSELNVNALLLGDSALYLCASTKTDTQYFGPGTRLTVL.

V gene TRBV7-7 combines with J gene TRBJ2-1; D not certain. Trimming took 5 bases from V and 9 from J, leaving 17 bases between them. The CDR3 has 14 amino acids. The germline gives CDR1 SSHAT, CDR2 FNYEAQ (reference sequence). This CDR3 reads CASSLRPLDTEQFF. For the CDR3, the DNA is TGTGCCAGCAGCCTCCGACCCCTCGACACTGAGCAGTTCTTC.